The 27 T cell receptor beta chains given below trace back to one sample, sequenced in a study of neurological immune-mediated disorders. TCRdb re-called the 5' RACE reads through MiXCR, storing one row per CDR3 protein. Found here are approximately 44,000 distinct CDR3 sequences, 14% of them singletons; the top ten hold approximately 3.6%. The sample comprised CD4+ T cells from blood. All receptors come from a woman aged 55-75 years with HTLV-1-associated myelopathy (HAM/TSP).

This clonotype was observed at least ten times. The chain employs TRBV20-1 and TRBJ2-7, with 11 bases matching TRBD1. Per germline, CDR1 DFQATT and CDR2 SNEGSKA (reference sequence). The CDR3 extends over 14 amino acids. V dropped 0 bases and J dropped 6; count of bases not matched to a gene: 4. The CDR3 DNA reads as TGCAGTGCTAGAGAGGACAGGGGGCGGACCGAGCAGTACTTC. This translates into CSAREDRGRTEQYF.

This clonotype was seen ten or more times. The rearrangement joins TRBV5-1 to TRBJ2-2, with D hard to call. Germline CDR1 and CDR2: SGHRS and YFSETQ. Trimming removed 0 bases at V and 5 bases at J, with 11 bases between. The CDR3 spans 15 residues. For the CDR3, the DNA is TGCGCCAGCAGCTTGGCGGGTCAAGGGACCGGGGAGCTGTTTTTT. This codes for CASSLAGQGTGELFF.

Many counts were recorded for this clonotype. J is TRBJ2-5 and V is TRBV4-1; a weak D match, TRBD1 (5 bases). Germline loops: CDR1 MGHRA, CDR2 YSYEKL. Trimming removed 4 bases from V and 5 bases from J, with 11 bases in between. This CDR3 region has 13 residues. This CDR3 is CASSRQLEETQYF. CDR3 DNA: TGCGCCAGCAGCCGACAGCTAGAGGAGACCCAGTACTTC.

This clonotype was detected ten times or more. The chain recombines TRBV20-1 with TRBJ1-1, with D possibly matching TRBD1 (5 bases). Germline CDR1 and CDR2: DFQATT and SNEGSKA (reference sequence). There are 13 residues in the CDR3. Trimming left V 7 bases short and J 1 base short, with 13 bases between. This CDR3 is CSVRMRGNTEAFF. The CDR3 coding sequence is TGCAGTGTTAGGATGAGGGGGAACACTGAAGCTTTCTTT.

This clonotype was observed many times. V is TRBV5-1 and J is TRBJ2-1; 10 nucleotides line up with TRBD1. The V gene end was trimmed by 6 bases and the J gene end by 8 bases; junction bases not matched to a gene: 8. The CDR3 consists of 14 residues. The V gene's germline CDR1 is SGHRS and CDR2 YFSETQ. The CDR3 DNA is TGCGCCAGCACATACGGGACAGGGGCCTATGAGCAGTTCTTC. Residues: CASTYGTGAYEQFF. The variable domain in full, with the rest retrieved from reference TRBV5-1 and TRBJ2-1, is KAGVTQTPRYLIKTRGQQVTLSCSPISGHRSVSWYQQTPGQGLQFLFEYFSETQRNKGNFPGRFSGRQFSNSRSEMNVSTLELGDSALYLCASTYGTGAYEQFFGPGTRLTVL.

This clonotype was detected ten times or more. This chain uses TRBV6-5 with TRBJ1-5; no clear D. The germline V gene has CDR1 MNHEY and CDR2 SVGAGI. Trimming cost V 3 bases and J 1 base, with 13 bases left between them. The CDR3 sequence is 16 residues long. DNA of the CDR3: TGTGCCAGCAGTTATCGGGAACCAAGGAGCAATCAGCCCCAGCATTTT. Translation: CASSYREPRSNQPQHF.

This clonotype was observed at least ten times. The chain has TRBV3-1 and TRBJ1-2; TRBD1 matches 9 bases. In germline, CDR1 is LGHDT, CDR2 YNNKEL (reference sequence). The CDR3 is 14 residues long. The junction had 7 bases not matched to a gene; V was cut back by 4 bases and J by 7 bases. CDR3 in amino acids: CASSPITGGSGYTF. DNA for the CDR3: TGTGCCAGCAGCCCGATTACAGGGGGCAGTGGCTACACCTTC.

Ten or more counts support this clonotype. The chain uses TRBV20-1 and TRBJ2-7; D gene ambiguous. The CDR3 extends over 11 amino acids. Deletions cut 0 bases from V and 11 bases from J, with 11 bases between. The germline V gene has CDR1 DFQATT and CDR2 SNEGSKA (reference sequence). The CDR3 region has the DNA TGCAGTGCTAGAGATCCCCTAGTAGAGTACTTC. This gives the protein CSARDPLVEYF.

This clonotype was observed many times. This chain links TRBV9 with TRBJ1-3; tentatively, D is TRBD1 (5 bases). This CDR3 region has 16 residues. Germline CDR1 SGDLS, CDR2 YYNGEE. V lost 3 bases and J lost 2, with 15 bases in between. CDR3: CASSAHQGLPGNTIYF. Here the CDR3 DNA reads TGTGCCAGCAGCGCCCACCAGGGTTTGCCTGGAAACACCATATATTTT.

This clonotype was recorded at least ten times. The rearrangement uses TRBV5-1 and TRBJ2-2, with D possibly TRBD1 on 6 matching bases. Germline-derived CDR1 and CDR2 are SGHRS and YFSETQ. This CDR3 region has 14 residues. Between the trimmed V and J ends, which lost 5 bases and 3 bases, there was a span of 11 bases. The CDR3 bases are TGCGCCAGCAGTTTACAGGGAGACACCGGGGAGCTGTTTTTT. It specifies CASSLQGDTGELFF.

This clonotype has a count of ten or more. CDR3: CASSSQTTSQETQYF. The CDR3 DNA sequence: TGCGCCAGCAGCTCACAGACGACTAGTCAAGAGACCCAGTACTTC. The rearrangement uses TRBV5-1 and TRBJ2-5; possible D gene TRBD2, 6 bases. V was cut by 3 bases and J by 2 bases, with 14 bases left in between. Germline lookup yields CDR1 SGHRS and CDR2 YFSETQ. The CDR3 has 15 residues.

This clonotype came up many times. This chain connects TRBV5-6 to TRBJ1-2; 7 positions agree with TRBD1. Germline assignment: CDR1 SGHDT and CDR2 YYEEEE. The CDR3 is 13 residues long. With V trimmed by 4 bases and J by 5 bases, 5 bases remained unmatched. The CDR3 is CASSPGDSYGYTF. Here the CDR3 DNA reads TGTGCCAGCAGCCCTGGGGACAGTTATGGCTACACCTTC. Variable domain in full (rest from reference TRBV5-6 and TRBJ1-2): DAGVTQSPTHLIKTRGQQVTLRCSPKSGHDTVSWYQQALGQGPQFIFQYYEEEERQRGNFPDRFSGHQFPNYSSELNVNALLLGDSALYLCASSPGDSYGYTFGSGTRLTVV.

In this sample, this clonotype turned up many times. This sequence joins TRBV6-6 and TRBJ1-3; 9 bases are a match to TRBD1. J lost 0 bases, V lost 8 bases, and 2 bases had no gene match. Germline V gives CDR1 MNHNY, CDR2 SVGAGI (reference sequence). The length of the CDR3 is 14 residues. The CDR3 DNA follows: TGTGCCAGCTGGGACAGGGCCTCTGGAAACACCATATATTTT. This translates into CASWDRASGNTIYF.

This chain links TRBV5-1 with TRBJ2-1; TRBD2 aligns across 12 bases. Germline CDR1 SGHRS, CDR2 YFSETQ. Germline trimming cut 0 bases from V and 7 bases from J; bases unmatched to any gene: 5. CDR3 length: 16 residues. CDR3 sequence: CASSLAPSGGANEQFF. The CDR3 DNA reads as TGCGCCAGCAGCTTGGCCCCTAGCGGGGGGGCAAATGAGCAGTTCTTC.

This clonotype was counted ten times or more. The CDR3 DNA reads TGCGCCAGCAGCTTAACCCCCTGGTCACCCCTCCACTTT. This translates into CASSLTPWSPLHF. The V call is TRBV5-1, the J call TRBJ1-6; the D is unclear. From germline, CDR1 is SGHRS and CDR2 YFSETQ. V gave up 2 bases and J gave up 10 bases, with 10 bases separating them. CDR3 length equals 13 residues.

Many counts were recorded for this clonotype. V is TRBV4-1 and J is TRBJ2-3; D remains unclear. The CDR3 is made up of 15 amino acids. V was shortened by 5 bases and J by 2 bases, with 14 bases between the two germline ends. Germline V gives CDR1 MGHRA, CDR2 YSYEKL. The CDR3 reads CASSLDRKPTDTQYF. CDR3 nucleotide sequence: TGCGCCAGCAGCTTGGACCGTAAACCCACAGATACGCAGTATTTT.

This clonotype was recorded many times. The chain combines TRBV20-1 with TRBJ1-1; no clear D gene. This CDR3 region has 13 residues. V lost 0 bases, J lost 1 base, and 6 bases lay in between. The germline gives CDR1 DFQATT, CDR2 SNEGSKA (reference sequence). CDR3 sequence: CSAREGGNTEAFF. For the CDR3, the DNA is TGCAGTGCTAGAGAAGGAGGGAACACTGAAGCTTTCTTT.

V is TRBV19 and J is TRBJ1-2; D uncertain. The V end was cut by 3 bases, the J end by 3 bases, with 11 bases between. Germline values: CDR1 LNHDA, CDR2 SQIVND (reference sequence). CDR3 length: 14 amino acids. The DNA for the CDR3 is TGTGCCAGTAGTATTTGGGGAGTGGACTATGGCTACACCTTC. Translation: CASSIWGVDYGYTF.

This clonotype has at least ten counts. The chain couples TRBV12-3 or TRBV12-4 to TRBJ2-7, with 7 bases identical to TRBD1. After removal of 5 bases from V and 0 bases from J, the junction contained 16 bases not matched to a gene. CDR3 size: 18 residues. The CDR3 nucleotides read TGTGCCAGCAGTCCTAACCCAACCGGGACAGCTTTCTCCTACGAGCAGTACTTC. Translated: CASSPNPTGTAFSYEQYF.

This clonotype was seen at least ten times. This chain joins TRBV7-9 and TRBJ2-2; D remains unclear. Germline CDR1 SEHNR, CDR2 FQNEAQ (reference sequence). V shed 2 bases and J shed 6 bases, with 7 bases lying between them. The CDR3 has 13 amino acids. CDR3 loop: CASSLLVSGELFF. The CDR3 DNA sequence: TGTGCCAGCAGCTTACTGGTGTCCGGGGAGCTGTTTTTT.

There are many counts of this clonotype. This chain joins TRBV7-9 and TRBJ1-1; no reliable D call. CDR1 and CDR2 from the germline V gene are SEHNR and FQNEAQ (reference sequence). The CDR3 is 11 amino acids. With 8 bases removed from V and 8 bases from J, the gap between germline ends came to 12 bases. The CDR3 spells CASGARREAFF. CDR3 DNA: TGTGCCAGCGGAGCAAGAAGGGAAGCTTTCTTT.

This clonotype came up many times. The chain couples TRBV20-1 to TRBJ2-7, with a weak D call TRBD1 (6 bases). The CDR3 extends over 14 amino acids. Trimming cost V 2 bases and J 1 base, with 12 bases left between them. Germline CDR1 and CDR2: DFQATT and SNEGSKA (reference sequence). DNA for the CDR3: TGCAGTGCTAGAATGCCTAGGGGGTCCTACGAGCAGTACTTC. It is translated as CSARMPRGSYEQYF.

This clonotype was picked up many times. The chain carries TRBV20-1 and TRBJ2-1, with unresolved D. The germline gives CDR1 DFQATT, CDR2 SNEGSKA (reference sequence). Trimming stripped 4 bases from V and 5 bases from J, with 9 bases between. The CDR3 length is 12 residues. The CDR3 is CSATRVDNEQFF. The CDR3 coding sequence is TGCAGTGCTACAAGGGTAGACAATGAGCAGTTCTTC.

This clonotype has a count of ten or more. The CDR3 nucleotides are TGCGCCAGCAGCTTGGAAGCGGGGGGGCTCGATACGCAGTATTTT. Translating gives CASSLEAGGLDTQYF. This chain connects TRBV5-1 to TRBJ2-3; 10 bases line up with TRBD2. From germline, CDR1 is SGHRS and CDR2 YFSETQ. Trimming cost V 0 bases and J 6 bases; bases outside gene matches: 4. There are 15 residues in the CDR3.

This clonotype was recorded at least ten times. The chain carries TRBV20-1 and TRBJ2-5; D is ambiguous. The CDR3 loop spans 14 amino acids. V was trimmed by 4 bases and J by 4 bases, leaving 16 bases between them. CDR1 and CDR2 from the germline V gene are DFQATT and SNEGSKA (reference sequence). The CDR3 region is CSAMHGGVGETQYF. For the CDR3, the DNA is TGCAGTGCTATGCATGGTGGGGTAGGAGAGACCCAGTACTTC.

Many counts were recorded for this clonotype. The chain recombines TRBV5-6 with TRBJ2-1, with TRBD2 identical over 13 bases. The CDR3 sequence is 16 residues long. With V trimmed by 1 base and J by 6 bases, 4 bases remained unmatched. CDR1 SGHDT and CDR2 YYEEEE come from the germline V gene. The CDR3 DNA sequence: TGTGCCAGCAGCTTGTACACTAGCGGGGGGGTCAATGAGCAGTTCTTC. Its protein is CASSLYTSGGVNEQFF.

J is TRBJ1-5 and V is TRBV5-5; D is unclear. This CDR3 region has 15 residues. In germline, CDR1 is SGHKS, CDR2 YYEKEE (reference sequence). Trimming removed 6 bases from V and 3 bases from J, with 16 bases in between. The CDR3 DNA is TGTGCCAGCAAACGATGGGAGGGTGACAATCAGCCCCAGCATTTT. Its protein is CASKRWEGDNQPQHF.